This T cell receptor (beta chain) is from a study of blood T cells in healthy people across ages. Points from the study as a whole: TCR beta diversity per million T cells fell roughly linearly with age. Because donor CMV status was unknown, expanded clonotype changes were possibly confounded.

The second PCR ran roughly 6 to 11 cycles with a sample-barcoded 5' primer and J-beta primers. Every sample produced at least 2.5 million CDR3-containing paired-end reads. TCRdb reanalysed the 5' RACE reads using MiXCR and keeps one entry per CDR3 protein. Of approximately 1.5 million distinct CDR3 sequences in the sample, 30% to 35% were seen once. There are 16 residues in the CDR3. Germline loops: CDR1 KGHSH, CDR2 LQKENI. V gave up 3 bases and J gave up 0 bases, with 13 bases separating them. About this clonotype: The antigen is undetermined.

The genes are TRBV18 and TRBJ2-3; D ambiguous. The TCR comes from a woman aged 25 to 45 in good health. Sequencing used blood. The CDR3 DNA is TGTGCCAGCTCACCGGGGTACAGAACTAGCACAGATACGCAGTATTTT. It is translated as CASSPGYRTSTDTQYF.